These T cell receptor beta chains were read from a single sample in a study of T cell changes during pregnancy in multiple sclerosis. Here immunoSEQ multiplex PCR was the method, and the copy in TCRdb shows in-frame clones only, minus some. The repertoire has 70,000 to 95,000 clones, about 93% of them found once; the top ten carry about 3.9%. Material: peripheral blood, obtained in the first trimester of pregnancy. These receptors were obtained from a female donor with multiple sclerosis, enrolled in a pregnancy study. Each CDR3 is given with its conserved first and last residue. The D gene is left open where the match is weak. Rows may omit the clone size; those that give it use once, few, many or a size class.

v_call: TRBV7-9; j_call: TRBJ2-2; clone_size: NA; d_call: NA; cdr3_nt: TGTGCCAGCACCTCCCTTTGGAACACCGGGGAGCTGTTTTTT; cdr3_aa: CASTSLWNTGELFF
v_call: TRBV20-1; j_call: TRBJ1-2; clone_size: NA; d_call: NA; cdr3_nt: TGCAGTGCTAGACCGGATGGCTACACCTTC; cdr3_aa: CSARPDGYTF
v_call: TRBV5-1; j_call: TRBJ1-2; clone_size: NA; d_call: NA; cdr3_nt: TGCGCCAGCAGCCCGTCTAGGGGTGGATATGGCTACACCTTC; cdr3_aa: CASSPSRGGYGYTF
v_call: TRBV2; j_call: TRBJ1-4; clone_size: few; d_call: TRBD1; cdr3_nt: TGTGCCAGCTCAGGACAGGGGGCTAATGAAAAACTGTTTTTT; cdr3_aa: CASSGQGANEKLFF
v_call: TRBV9; j_call: TRBJ2-1; clone_size: NA; d_call: TRBD1; cdr3_nt: TGTGCCAGCAGCGTGACAGGGGGGAAGCAGTTCTTC; cdr3_aa: CASSVTGGKQFF
v_call: TRBV9; j_call: TRBJ2-7; clone_size: NA; d_call: TRBD1; cdr3_nt: TGTGCCAGCAGCCCTCGGACAGGGGACTACGAGCAGTACTTC; cdr3_aa: CASSPRTGDYEQYF
v_call: TRBV7-9; j_call: TRBJ1-2; clone_size: NA; d_call: TRBD1; cdr3_nt: TGTGCCAGCAGCGTTCAGGGGGCCGGGTATGGCTACACCTTC; cdr3_aa: CASSVQGAGYGYTF
v_call: TRBV5-4; j_call: TRBJ1-4; clone_size: NA; d_call: NA; cdr3_nt: TGTGCCAGCAGCCTAACAGTTTCCAATGAAAAACTGTTTTTT; cdr3_aa: CASSLTVSNEKLFF
v_call: TRBV30; j_call: TRBJ1-5; clone_size: NA; d_call: NA; cdr3_nt: TGTGCCTGGAGGCTCGCGGGGGGGTCCAATCAGCCCCAGCATTTT; cdr3_aa: CAWRLAGGSNQPQHF
v_call: TRBV27; j_call: TRBJ2-1; clone_size: NA; d_call: TRBD2; cdr3_nt: TGTGCCAGCAGTTCCCCCATGGGACTAGCGGGGGGCGAGCAGTTCTTC; cdr3_aa: CASSSPMGLAGGEQFF
v_call: TRBV11-2; j_call: TRBJ1-1; clone_size: NA; d_call: NA; cdr3_nt: TGTGCCAGCAGCTGGGACCCTTCACGGGAGCTTGACACTGAAGCTTTCTTT; cdr3_aa: CASSWDPSRELDTEAFF
v_call: TRBV6-5; j_call: TRBJ2-3; clone_size: NA; d_call: TRBD2; cdr3_nt: TGTGCCAGCAGTTACTCGAAGTCCCTCGGGGGGAATACGCAGTATTTT; cdr3_aa: CASSYSKSLGGNTQYF
v_call: TRBV11-2; j_call: TRBJ1-6; clone_size: NA; d_call: NA; cdr3_nt: TGTGCCAGCAGCTTAGACAGGGATAATTCACCCCTCCACTTT; cdr3_aa: CASSLDRDNSPLHF
v_call: TRBV11-2; j_call: TRBJ1-2; clone_size: NA; d_call: NA; cdr3_nt: TGTGCCAGCAGCCAAGGGACTTTTACTAACTATGGCTACACCTTC; cdr3_aa: CASSQGTFTNYGYTF
v_call: TRBV28; j_call: TRBJ2-6; clone_size: NA; d_call: NA; cdr3_nt: TGTGCCAGCAGTTTAGGCGGGCATGGTGCCTCTGGGGCCAACGTCCTGACTTTC; cdr3_aa: CASSLGGHGASGANVLTF
v_call: TRBV18; j_call: TRBJ1-3; clone_size: NA; d_call: NA; cdr3_nt: TGTGCCAGCTCACCACCGGTTCCCGGGAGAAACACCATATATTTT; cdr3_aa: CASSPPVPGRNTIYF
v_call: TRBV11-2; j_call: TRBJ2-3; clone_size: NA; d_call: NA; cdr3_nt: TGTGCCAGCAGCTTAGACTTTACAGATACGCAGTATTTT; cdr3_aa: CASSLDFTDTQYF
v_call: TRBV6-5; j_call: TRBJ1-3; clone_size: NA; d_call: NA; cdr3_nt: TGTGCCAGCAGTTCCTTCCGGGGTGGAAACACCATATATTTT; cdr3_aa: CASSSFRGGNTIYF
v_call: TRBV6-5; j_call: TRBJ1-5; clone_size: NA; d_call: TRBD1; cdr3_nt: TGTGCCAGCAGTCCCCAGGGGGCGAGCCAGCCCCAGCATTTT; cdr3_aa: CASSPQGASQPQHF
v_call: TRBV5-1; j_call: TRBJ1-2; clone_size: NA; d_call: NA; cdr3_nt: TGCGCCAGCAGCTTTGGGACTATAGCTACATTAACTAACTATGGCTACACCTTC; cdr3_aa: CASSFGTIATLTNYGYTF
v_call: TRBV29-1; j_call: TRBJ1-1; clone_size: NA; d_call: NA; cdr3_nt: TGCAGCGTTGTTGTAACTGAAGCTTTCTTT; cdr3_aa: CSVVVTEAFF
v_call: TRBV2; j_call: TRBJ1-5; clone_size: NA; d_call: TRBD1; cdr3_nt: TGTGCCAGCAGTGGACGACAGGGCGGTGGCAATCAGCCCCAGCATTTT; cdr3_aa: CASSGRQGGGNQPQHF
v_call: TRBV7-9; j_call: TRBJ1-2; clone_size: few; d_call: NA; cdr3_nt: TGTGCCAGCAGCTTAGCGCAGGGTATGGACTATGGCTACACCTTC; cdr3_aa: CASSLAQGMDYGYTF
v_call: TRBV7-9; j_call: TRBJ2-7; clone_size: NA; d_call: NA; cdr3_nt: TGTGCCAGCAGCCTTATAGGGAGGGACACTGACTCCTACGAGCAGTACTTC; cdr3_aa: CASSLIGRDTDSYEQYF
v_call: TRBV27; j_call: TRBJ2-7; clone_size: NA; d_call: NA; cdr3_nt: TGTGCCAGCAGCCACGGGCAGGGGTCCGAGCAGTACTTC; cdr3_aa: CASSHGQGSEQYF
v_call: TRBV6-4; j_call: TRBJ1-6; clone_size: NA; d_call: TRBD1; cdr3_nt: TGTGCCAGCAGTAGAACTGACAGGGGCTATGATAATTCACCCCTCCACTTT; cdr3_aa: CASSRTDRGYDNSPLHF
v_call: TRBV1; j_call: TRBJ1-5; clone_size: few; d_call: NA; cdr3_nt: TGCACCAGCAGCCTACGCGCGGCCGTCGATGCCCTCTGGGATCAGCCCCAGCATTTT; cdr3_aa: CTSSLRAAVDALWDQPQHF
v_call: TRBV6-4; j_call: TRBJ2-5; clone_size: NA; d_call: NA; cdr3_nt: TGTGCCAGCTCCAGCGAGGGCGGGTCGGGGACCCAGTACTTC; cdr3_aa: CASSSEGGSGTQYF
v_call: TRBV7-3; j_call: TRBJ1-6; clone_size: NA; d_call: NA; cdr3_nt: TGTGCCAGCAGCCTCGGGGGGCCCCTCCACTTT; cdr3_aa: CASSLGGPLHF
v_call: TRBV4-1; j_call: TRBJ2-7; clone_size: NA; d_call: TRBD2; cdr3_nt: TGCGCCAGCAGCCAAGACCTTCACCTGGCGGGGGAGGTTGCCTACGAGCAGTACTTC; cdr3_aa: CASSQDLHLAGEVAYEQYF
v_call: TRBV10-2; j_call: TRBJ2-5; clone_size: NA; d_call: TRBD1; cdr3_nt: TGCGCCAGCATAAAGACCCTGCTAGGGGGCGAGACCCAGTACTTC; cdr3_aa: CASIKTLLGGETQYF
v_call: TRBV5-6; j_call: TRBJ1-1; clone_size: NA; d_call: TRBD1; cdr3_nt: TGTGCCAGCAGCCCGGGACAGATGAACACTGAAGCTTTCTTT; cdr3_aa: CASSPGQMNTEAFF
v_call: TRBV29-1; j_call: TRBJ2-3; clone_size: once; d_call: TRBD1; cdr3_nt: TGCAGCGTTGAATGGGATCCGGGACAGAGCACAGATACGCAGTATTTT; cdr3_aa: CSVEWDPGQSTDTQYF
v_call: TRBV7-2; j_call: TRBJ1-1; clone_size: NA; d_call: TRBD1; cdr3_nt: TGTGCCAGCAGCAAAGGGACAGGGTGGGCTGAAGCTTTCTTT; cdr3_aa: CASSKGTGWAEAFF
v_call: TRBV9; j_call: TRBJ1-1; clone_size: NA; d_call: TRBD1; cdr3_nt: TGTGCCAGCAGCCGAGACAGGGCCACTGAAGCTTTCTTT; cdr3_aa: CASSRDRATEAFF
v_call: TRBV2; j_call: TRBJ2-7; clone_size: NA; d_call: NA; cdr3_nt: TGTGCCAGCAGTGAAGCGCTGGGGGGTTTAGGGTTTTTCGACGAGCAGTACTTC; cdr3_aa: CASSEALGGLGFFDEQYF
v_call: TRBV18; j_call: TRBJ2-2; clone_size: NA; d_call: TRBD2; cdr3_nt: TGTGCCAGCCTCGGCCGAGCGGGGGATGACACCGGGGAGCTGTTTTTT; cdr3_aa: CASLGRAGDDTGELFF
v_call: TRBV27; j_call: TRBJ1-5; clone_size: NA; d_call: TRBD1; cdr3_nt: TGTGCCAGCAGTTTGACAGGGGGCTATCAGCCCCAGCATTTT; cdr3_aa: CASSLTGGYQPQHF
v_call: TRBV13; j_call: TRBJ2-1; clone_size: NA; d_call: TRBD2; cdr3_nt: TGTGCCAGCAGCTTAGCGGGGGGGCTCTACAATGAGCAGTTCTTC; cdr3_aa: CASSLAGGLYNEQFF
v_call: TRBV2; j_call: TRBJ2-3; clone_size: NA; d_call: NA; cdr3_nt: TGTGCCAGCAGTGAGGGCGAGACAGCTCATAGCACAGATACGCAGTATTTT; cdr3_aa: CASSEGETAHSTDTQYF
v_call: TRBV19; j_call: TRBJ2-2; clone_size: NA; d_call: NA; cdr3_nt: TGTGCCACCCTACACACCGGGGAGCTGTTTTTT; cdr3_aa: CATLHTGELFF